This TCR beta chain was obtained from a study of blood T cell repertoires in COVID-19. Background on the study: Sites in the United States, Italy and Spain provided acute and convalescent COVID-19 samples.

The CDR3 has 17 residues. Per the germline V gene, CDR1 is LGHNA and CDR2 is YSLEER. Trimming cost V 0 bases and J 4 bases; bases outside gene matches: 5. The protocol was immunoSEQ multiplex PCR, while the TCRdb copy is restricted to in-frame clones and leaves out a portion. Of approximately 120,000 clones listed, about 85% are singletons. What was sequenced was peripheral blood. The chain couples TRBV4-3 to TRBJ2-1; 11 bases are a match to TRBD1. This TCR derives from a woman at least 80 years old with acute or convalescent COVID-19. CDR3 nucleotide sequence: TGCGCCAGCAGCCAAGATGGACAGGGGGCCAGGTACAATGAGCAGTTCTTC. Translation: CASSQDGQGARYNEQFF.